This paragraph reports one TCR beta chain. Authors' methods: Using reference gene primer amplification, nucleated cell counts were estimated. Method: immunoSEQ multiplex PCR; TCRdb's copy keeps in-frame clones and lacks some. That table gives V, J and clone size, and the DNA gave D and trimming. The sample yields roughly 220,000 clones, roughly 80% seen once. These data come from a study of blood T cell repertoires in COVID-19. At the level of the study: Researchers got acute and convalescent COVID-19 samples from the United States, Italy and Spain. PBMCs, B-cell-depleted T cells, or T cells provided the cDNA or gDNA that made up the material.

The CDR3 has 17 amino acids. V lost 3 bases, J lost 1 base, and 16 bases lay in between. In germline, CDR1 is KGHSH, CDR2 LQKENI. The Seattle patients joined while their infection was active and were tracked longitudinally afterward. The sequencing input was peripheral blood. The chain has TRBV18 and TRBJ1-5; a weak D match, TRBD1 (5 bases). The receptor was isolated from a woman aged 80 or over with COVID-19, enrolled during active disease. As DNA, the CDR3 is TGTGCCAGCTCACCGAATCCCCCAGGGTACAGCAATCAGCCCCAGCATTTT. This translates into CASSPNPPGYSNQPQHF. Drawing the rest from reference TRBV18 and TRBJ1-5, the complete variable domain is NAGVMQNPRHLVRRRGQEARLRCSPMKGHSHVYWYRQLPEEGLKFMVYLQKENIIDESGMPKERFSAEFPKEGPSILRIQQVVRGDSAAYFCASSPNPPGYSNQPQHFGDGTRLSIL.